This TCR beta chain was retrieved from a study of blood T cell repertoires in COVID-19. This CDR3 has 17 residues. V lost 6 bases and J lost 4; bases outside the gene matches: 8. Germline lookup yields CDR1 MNHEY and CDR2 SMNVEV (reference sequence). This table comes from immunoSEQ multiplex PCR, and its TCRdb copy is limited to in-frame clones, with some not included. The table lists roughly 200,000 clones, more than 80% of them singletons. The sample consisted of peripheral blood. J is TRBJ1-6 and V is TRBV27, with TRBD1 matching over 11 bases. This clonotype was sampled from a woman aged 60-75 years with acute or convalescent COVID-19. This CDR3 reads CASRLLGQGAYNSPLHF. The CDR3 DNA reads as TGTGCCAGCAGGCTCCTAGGACAGGGGGCTTATAATTCACCCCTCCACTTT.